These 15 T cell receptor beta chains originate from one sample sequenced in a study of PD-L1 blockade in urothelial cancer. Profiling relied on immunoSEQ multiplex PCR, and the TCRdb table lists in-frame clones only, not all of them. In the table there are about 35,000 clones, roughly 38% of which are singletons. Sequencing used tumor tissue, obtained before atezolizumab (anti-PD-L1) treatment. The source is a man aged 60 to 75 with urothelial cancer.

The chain has TRBV6-7 and TRBJ2-2; a weak D match, TRBD1 (7 bases). TRBV6-7 is labeled an ORF, and its function is uncertain. The CDR3 extends over 15 amino acids. The V and J ends lost 6 bases and 3 bases respectively, with 14 bases between them. CDR3 in amino acids: CASRSQGRYTGELFF. Written as DNA, the CDR3 is TGTGCCAGCAGATCACAGGGGAGGTACACCGGGGAGCTGTTTTTT.

Details on this clone: The junction departs from germline at one end; a sequencing error may be responsible. V is TRBV19 and J is TRBJ1-3; D remains ambiguous. The CDR3 has 17 residues. CDR1 and CDR2 (germline): LNHDA, SQIVND (reference sequence). The CDR3 sequence: CASSVDHSLTSGNTIYF. In nucleotides, the CDR3 is TGTGCCAGTAGCGTCGACCACAGCTTGACCTCTGGAAACACTATATATTTT.

The V gene is TRBV14, the J gene TRBJ2-3; no clear D. CDR3 length: 14 amino acids. V shed 0 bases and J shed 8 bases, with 12 bases lying between them. Germline loops: CDR1 SGHDN, CDR2 FVKESK. As DNA, the CDR3 is TGTGCCAGCAGCCAAGATCTCAGGCCGGGTACGCAGTATTTT. Protein sequence: CASSQDLRPGTQYF.

This clone is termed medium-sized. The rearrangement joins TRBV25-1 to TRBJ2-3, with D perhaps TRBD1 (7 bases). Trimming left V 0 bases short and J 5 bases short, with 18 bases between. The CDR3 runs 17 residues. The germline V gene has CDR1 MGHDK and CDR2 SYGVNS. The CDR3 protein is CASSEYTEGASGDTQYF. The CDR3 coding sequence is TGTGCCAGCAGTGAATACACGGAGGGGGCGTCTGGAGATACGCAGTATTTT.

The chain combines TRBV6-8 with TRBJ2-7; 14 positions match TRBD2. V was pared by 8 bases and J by 5 bases, with 17 bases of the junction left unmatched. Germline values: CDR1 MNHGY, CDR2 SAAAGT. The CDR3 covers 18 residues. CDR3 bases: TGTGCCAGCGACCCGTACGGACTAGCGGGGGGCGGGGGTAACGAGCAGTACTTC. This translates into CASDPYGLAGGGGNEQYF.

There are a few counts of this clone. This rearrangement joins TRBV6-7 to TRBJ2-3; no firm D call. TRBV6-7 carries the ORF label, with uncertain function. This CDR3 spans 14 amino acids. V gave up 0 bases and J gave up 3 bases, with 7 bases separating them. CDR3: CASSYSPATDTQYF. CDR3 DNA: TGTGCCAGCAGTTACTCGCCGGCGACAGATACGCAGTATTTT.

The chain has TRBV11-3 and TRBJ2-3, with 7 bases lining up with TRBD2. Per the germline V gene, CDR1 is SGHNT and CDR2 is YENEEA. The CDR3 covers 14 residues. With V trimmed by 5 bases and J by 7 bases, 9 bases remained unmatched. The chain's CDR3 is CASSPGGTRYTQYF. The DNA for the CDR3 is TGTGCCAGCAGCCCGGGGGGAACCCGCTATACGCAGTATTTT.

The chain combines TRBV9 with TRBJ2-2, with 9 positions matching TRBD1. Germline CDR1 and CDR2: SGDLS and YYNGEE. V shed 3 bases and J 6 bases; nucleotides not matched to a gene: 12. The CDR3 loop spans 17 amino acids. The CDR3: CASSALRDRVPPGELFF. CDR3 DNA: TGTGCCAGCAGCGCCCTCCGGGACAGGGTCCCCCCCGGGGAGCTGTTTTTT.

The J gene is TRBJ1-5, the V gene TRBV18; D gene ambiguous. The CDR3 loop spans 13 amino acids. V lost 3 bases, J lost 4 bases, and 7 bases lay in between. Germline V CDR1 and CDR2: KGHSH, LQKENI. The CDR3 reads CASSPGRNQPQHF. CDR3 nucleotides: TGTGCCAGCTCACCCGGACGTAATCAGCCCCAGCATTTT.

This clone has more than one count but fewer than ten. The rearrangement links TRBV6-8 to TRBJ2-1, with D possibly matching TRBD2 (6 bases). Germline V gene sequence: CDR1 MNHGY, CDR2 SAAAGT. The CDR3 consists of 17 residues. Trimming removed 6 bases from V and 7 bases from J, with 25 bases in between. CDR3 DNA sequence: TGTGCCAGCAGCTGGAGGACTAACGGCAATAGAGGGAATGAGCAGTTCTTC. Protein: CASSWRTNGNRGNEQFF.

The chain joins TRBV15 to TRBJ1-2, with 7 bases aligning to TRBD1. CDR3 size: 14 residues. Germline V gene data show CDR1 as LNHNV and CDR2 as YYDKDF (reference sequence). V shed 2 bases and J 8 bases; nucleotides not matched to a gene: 8. CDR3 in DNA: TGTGCCACCAGCAGATCTGACAGGGCTCAGGGCTACACCTTC. Encoded protein: CATSRSDRAQGYTF.

This clone occurred once. The chain is built from TRBV29-1 and TRBJ2-1; 12 bases fit TRBD2. Germline V gives CDR1 SQVTM, CDR2 ANQGSEA. V lost 4 bases to trimming and J lost 8 bases; unmatched junction nucleotides: 15. The length of the CDR3 is 17 residues. CDR3 sequence: CSVGEGPSGRAIHEQFF. The CDR3 nucleotides read TGCAGCGTTGGGGAAGGCCCTAGCGGGAGGGCCATACATGAGCAGTTCTTC.

The gene calls are TRBV29-1 and TRBJ2-1, with 11 bases identical to TRBD2. CDR1 is SQVTM, CDR2 ANQGSEA, per germline. The CDR3 contains 15 residues. After removal of 3 bases from V and 6 bases from J, the junction contained 7 bases not matched to a gene. The CDR3 is CSVDFTSGRTNEQFF. The CDR3 bases are TGCAGCGTTGATTTCACTAGCGGGAGAACCAATGAGCAGTTCTTC.

This clone occurred many times. The J gene is TRBJ2-7, the V gene TRBV9; either TRBD1 or TRBD2 may supply D (5 bases each). Trimming left V 3 bases short and J 6 bases short, with 10 bases between. The CDR3 is 12 amino acids. Germline-derived CDR1 and CDR2 are SGDLS and YYNGEE. Here the CDR3 reads CASSATGLEQYF. CDR3 DNA sequence: TGTGCCAGCAGCGCCACAGGACTCGAGCAGTACTTC.

This clone showed up many times. This chain uses TRBV1 with TRBJ1-2. TRBV1 counts as a pseudogene. CDR3 length equals 18 residues. CDR3 amino acids: CTSSQIYGAVKFNYGYTF. In DNA, the CDR3 is TGCACCAGCAGCCAGATCTACGGGGCAGTTAAATTCAACTATGGCTACACCTTC.